This TCR beta chain was identified during a study of patients and donors after allogeneic stem cell transplantation. TCRdb re-called the RT-PCR reads through MiXCR, storing one row per CDR3 protein. The sample yields approximately 160,000 distinct CDR3 sequences, around 28% seen once. The receptor's source is a human donor who was either an allogeneic HSCT recipient or a stem cell or donor lymphocyte infusion donor (not recorded which). It is not recorded whose cells these are; they may come from a transplant donor. Material for sequencing was blood, either unsorted or a sorted T cell fraction (not recorded which).

As DNA, the CDR3 is TGTGCCAGCACGGGAGTTCCGGGGGGCCGTGGCGAGCAGTACTTC. Translation: CASTGVPGGRGEQYF. The chain is built from TRBV2 and TRBJ2-7, with D perhaps TRBD2 (7 bases). This CDR3 has 15 amino acids. V was trimmed by 7 bases and J by 6 bases, leaving 22 bases between them. Germline CDR1 is SNHLY and CDR2 is FYNNEI.